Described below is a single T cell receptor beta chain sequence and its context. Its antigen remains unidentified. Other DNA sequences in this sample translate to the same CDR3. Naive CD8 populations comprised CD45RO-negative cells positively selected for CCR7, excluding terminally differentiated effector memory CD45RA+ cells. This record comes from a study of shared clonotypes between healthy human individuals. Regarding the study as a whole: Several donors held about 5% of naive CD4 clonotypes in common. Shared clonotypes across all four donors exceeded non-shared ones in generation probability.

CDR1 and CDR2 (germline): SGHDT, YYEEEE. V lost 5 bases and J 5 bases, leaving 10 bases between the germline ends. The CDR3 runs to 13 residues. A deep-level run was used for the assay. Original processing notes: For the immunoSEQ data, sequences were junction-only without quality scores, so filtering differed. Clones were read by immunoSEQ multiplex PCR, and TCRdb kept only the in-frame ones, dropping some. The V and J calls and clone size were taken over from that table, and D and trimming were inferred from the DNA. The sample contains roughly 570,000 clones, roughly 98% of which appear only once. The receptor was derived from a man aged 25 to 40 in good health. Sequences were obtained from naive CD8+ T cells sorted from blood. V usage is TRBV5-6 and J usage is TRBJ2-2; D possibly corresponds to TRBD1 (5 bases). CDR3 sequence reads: CASRPTGTGELFF. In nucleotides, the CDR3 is TGTGCCAGCAGACCCACAGGTACCGGGGAGCTGTTTTTT. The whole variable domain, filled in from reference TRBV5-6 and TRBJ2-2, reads DAGVTQSPTHLIKTRGQQVTLRCSPKSGHDTVSWYQQALGQGPQFIFQYYEEEERQRGNFPDRFSGHQFPNYSSELNVNALLLGDSALYLCASRPTGTGELFFGEGSRLTVL.